The rows below give T cell receptor beta chains drawn from one sample of a study of T cell repertoires in cytomegalovirus infection. One entry per CDR3 protein, called by TCRdb with MiXCR from the reads. This sample has under 850,000 distinct CDR3 sequences, with 35% to 40% found just once. Sequencing input: PBMCs. These receptors were taken from a human donor in good health (CMV status not recorded). Some clones in this sample may be carry-over from other donors' samples. Each CDR3 is given with its conserved first and last residue.

CDR3 length	V gene	J gene	CDR3 protein
15	TRBV4-1	TRBJ2-5	CASSQEPGGVETQYF
13	TRBV7-8	TRBJ1-5	CASSLSNRGSTHF
14	TRBV7-2	TRBJ2-7	CASSWGGTTYEQYF
19	TRBV7-8	TRBJ1-1	CASSSKSGGLWTQGTEAFF
15	TRBV6-2/TRBV6-3	TRBJ2-7	CASSHAAGNAYEQYF
20	TRBV6-1	TRBJ1-5	CAVLGVTGGEFMYLNQPQHF
15	TRBV5-6	TRBJ1-6	CASSSAGGLRSPLHF
14	TRBV4-1	TRBJ2-4	CASSQVRDRDIQYF
15	TRBV3-1	TRBJ1-5	CASSQDLGTYQPQHF
15	TRBV5-1	TRBJ2-1	CASSPRTGGSGEQFF
15	TRBV20-1	TRBJ1-5	CSARYRGGGNQPQHF
14	TRBV6-1	TRBJ2-1	CASRLAVTYNEQFF
15	TRBV2	TRBJ2-5	CASSDSGGSSRTQYF
17	TRBV20-1	TRBJ2-4	CSATGDRVREAKNIQYF
17	TRBV6-1	TRBJ2-7	CASSVRLAGGFWGEQSF
14	TRBV5-3	TRBJ2-3	CASRRGAEADTQYF
12	TRBV28	TRBJ2-7	CASSLNPYETYF
14	TRBV20-1	TRBJ1-2	CSASQSQTNYGYTF
17	TRBV13	TRBJ2-7	CASSFLPAGVAREEQYF
16	TRBV2	TRBJ1-3	CASSGQPIDSGNAIYF